This T cell receptor (beta chain) was recovered during a study of blood T cell repertoires in COVID-19. Study background: PBMCs, B-cell-depleted T cells, or T cells were the source of the cDNA or gDNA that made up the material.

Germline CDR1 and CDR2: SGHTA and FQGNSA. This CDR3 has 14 amino acids. The trim removed 6 bases at V and 3 bases at J, leaving 3 bases unmatched. Authors' analysis steps: Reference gene primers were amplified, and this amplification served to estimate nucleated cell counts. Assay: immunoSEQ multiplex PCR; the TCRdb copy retains only in-frame clones and omits some. The DNA gave D and trimming, while V, J and clone size come from that table. The sample contains some 200,000 clones, about three quarters of which appear only once. V is TRBV7-2 and J is TRBJ2-3, with TRBD2 matching over 10 bases. The source of this sequence is a woman in her 70s with acute or convalescent COVID-19. Material for sequencing was peripheral blood. CDR3 in DNA: TGTGCCAGCAGTCCGGGACTAGCGACAGATACGCAGTATTTT. Its translation is CASSPGLATDTQYF. Based on the CDR3 plus reference TRBV7-2 and TRBJ2-3, the full variable domain is GAGVSQSPSNKVTEKGKDVELRCDPISGHTALYWYRQSLGQGLEFLIYFQGNSAPDKSGLPSDRFSAERTGGSVSTLTIQRTQQEDSAVYLCASSPGLATDTQYFGPGTRLTVL.